The 24 T cell receptor beta chains below come from one sample, sequenced in a study of T cells in Graves' hyperthyroidism and ophthalmopathy. It was RNA transcripts that yielded the amplified TCR beta CDR3 regions. Primed by the HTBI set, a first-round RT-PCR was run on the TCR CDR3. MiXCR, applied by TCRdb to the multiplex PCR reads, yields one record per CDR3 protein. The sample includes some 530,000 distinct CDR3 sequences, approximately 23% of them seen just once. Specimen: blood. All receptors come from a woman between 70 and 85 years old with Graves' ophthalmopathy.

The table lists this clonotype with a few counts. This chain links TRBV29-1 with TRBJ2-1; TRBD2 aligns across 10 bases. Germline CDR1 reads SQVTM; CDR2 reads ANQGSEA. With 2 bases clipped from V and 15 bases from J, the junction kept 10 bases outside the gene matches. The CDR3 is 13 residues long. CDR3 sequence (DNA): TGCAGCGTTGAACCCCGTCTAGCGGGAGCAGGGTTCTTC. Translating gives CSVEPRLAGAGFF.

This clonotype was observed a single time. J is TRBJ2-2 and V is TRBV7-3; the match to TRBD1 covers 7 bases. V shed 4 bases and J 0 bases; nucleotides not matched to a gene: 5. The germline gives CDR1 SGHTA, CDR2 FQGTGA. The CDR3 sequence is 16 residues long. CDR3 region: CASSSGQATNTGELFF. The CDR3 bases are TGTGCCAGCAGCTCCGGACAGGCGACGAACACCGGGGAGCTGTTTTTT.

This chain connects TRBV4-1 to TRBJ2-3, with D perhaps being TRBD1 or TRBD2 (5 bases each). Germline assignment: CDR1 MGHRA and CDR2 YSYEKL. V lost 6 bases and J lost 1, with 17 bases in between. The CDR3 is made up of 16 amino acids. CDR3 loop: CASRRVSGRRTDTQYF. Here the CDR3 DNA reads TGCGCCAGCAGACGCGTATCGGGACGCCGCACAGATACGCAGTATTTT.

On this clonotype itself: One end of the junction fails to match germline, which may point to a read error. V usage is TRBV7-7 and J usage is TRBJ2-5; a possible D gene is TRBD2 (7 bases). Germline CDR1 SSHAT, CDR2 FNYEAQ (reference sequence). The CDR3 is 16 residues long. CDR3 sequence: CASSRGASGVQETQYF. The CDR3 DNA sequence: TGTGCTAGCAGCCGGGGGGCTAGCGGTGTCCAAGAGACCCAGTACTTC.

In this sample, this clonotype turned up many times. The chain couples TRBV12-3 or TRBV12-4 to TRBJ2-2; D ambiguous. V shed 10 bases and J shed 1 base, with 28 bases lying between them. The CDR3 is 19 residues long. The chain's CDR3 is CAITPFPSKDAVNTGELFF. The CDR3 bases are TGTGCCATCACACCCTTCCCGTCCAAGGACGCTGTGAACACCGGGGAGCTGTTTTTT.

The rearrangement links TRBV4-2 to TRBJ2-3; 9 nucleotides line up with TRBD2. Trimming took 3 bases from V and 5 from J; bases not matched to a gene: 15. This CDR3 is 18 amino acids long. Looked up from germline, CDR1 is LGHNA and CDR2 is YNFKEQ. The CDR3 is CASSQQPAGGGVRDTQYF. CDR3 bases: TGTGCCAGCAGCCAGCAGCCAGCGGGAGGTGGGGTCAGAGATACGCAGTATTTT.

The genes are TRBV7-2 and TRBJ2-3; 7 bases match TRBD1. The V segment lost 1 base and the J segment 6 bases; nucleotides outside the gene matches: 7. Per germline, CDR1 SGHTA and CDR2 FQGNSA. The CDR3 runs to 15 residues. The CDR3 DNA follows: TGTGCCAGCAGCTTAGGCCAGGGGGTGGGGGATACGCAGTATTTT. Amino acids: CASSLGQGVGDTQYF.

This clonotype has only a few counts. V is TRBV12-3 or TRBV12-4 and J is TRBJ2-7; tentatively, D is TRBD1 (6 bases). V lost 2 bases, J lost 1 base, and 15 bases lay in between. This CDR3 spans 16 amino acids. CDR3 residues: CASSLWGTDSSYEQYF. The CDR3 DNA follows: TGTGCCAGCAGTTTATGGGGGACGGACAGTTCCTACGAGCAGTACTTC.

V is TRBV5-4 and J is TRBJ1-1, with D perhaps TRBD1 (5 bases). The CDR3 loop spans 17 amino acids. Germline values: CDR1 SGHNT, CDR2 YYREEE (reference sequence). V shed 3 bases and J shed 1 base, with 19 bases lying between them. DNA of the CDR3: TGTGCCAGCAGCTCGGGAAGGGGCGGCGGTCGGAACACTGAAGCTTTCTTT. Translation gives CASSSGRGGGRNTEAFF.

The chain joins TRBV6-2 or TRBV6-3 to TRBJ2-5, with D unclear. V lost 6 bases and J 0 bases, leaving 11 bases between the germline ends. This CDR3 has 14 residues. The V gene's germline CDR1 is MNHEY and CDR2 SVGEGT. This chain's CDR3 is CASSRDTYQETQYF. The CDR3 bases are TGTGCCAGCAGCCGTGACACGTACCAAGAGACCCAGTACTTC.

The table lists this clonotype with many counts. J is TRBJ2-1 and V is TRBV14, with 9 bases lining up with TRBD2. The germline V gene has CDR1 SGHDN and CDR2 FVKESK. After removal of 1 base from V and 7 bases from J, the junction contained 5 bases not matched to a gene. The CDR3 runs 15 residues. CDR3 region: CASSQVAGGPNEQFF. Written as DNA, the CDR3 is TGTGCCAGCAGCCAAGTGGCGGGAGGGCCAAATGAGCAGTTCTTC.

This clonotype was counted a few times. V gene TRBV12-5 combines with J gene TRBJ2-2; 14 nucleotides align to TRBD2. Germline V lookup: CDR1 LGHNT, CDR2 FRNRAP. Unmatched junction bases numbered 5, after V lost 4 bases and J lost 7 bases. This CDR3 contains 16 residues. The CDR3 DNA reads as TGTGCTAGTGGTTCCGGACTAGCGGGAGGAATCGGGGAGCTGTTTTTT. This translates into CASGSGLAGGIGELFF.

This clonotype was observed a few times. This rearrangement joins TRBV9 to TRBJ2-5; no firm D call. The CDR3 covers 14 residues. Trimming stripped 0 bases from V and 5 bases from J, with 11 bases between. CDR1 is SGDLS, CDR2 YYNGEE, per germline. The CDR3 here is CASSVGNREETQYF. CDR3 in DNA: TGTGCCAGCAGCGTAGGTAACAGAGAGGAGACCCAGTACTTC.

The genes are TRBV6-1 and TRBJ2-7; 9 bases match TRBD2. The CDR3 runs 15 residues. Germline V gene data show CDR1 as MNHNS and CDR2 as SASEGT. The J segment lost 3 bases and the V segment lost 5 bases, leaving 8 bases of the junction unmatched. The CDR3 protein is CASSRPAGGGYEQYF. The CDR3 DNA sequence: TGTGCCAGCAGTAGACCAGCGGGAGGAGGCTACGAGCAGTACTTC.

A few counts support this clonotype. The genes are TRBV6-5 and TRBJ2-7; the match to TRBD1 covers 7 bases. The CDR3 runs 15 residues. Germline V gene sequence: CDR1 MNHEY, CDR2 SVGAGI. The trim removed 2 bases at V and 0 bases at J, leaving 4 bases unmatched. In DNA, the CDR3 is TGTGCCAGCAGTTACGGGACAGAATTCTCCTACGAGCAGTACTTC. Its translation: CASSYGTEFSYEQYF.

This clonotype was found a few times. The chain couples TRBV3-1 to TRBJ1-1; the D gene is possibly TRBD1 (6 bases). Germline values: CDR1 LGHDT, CDR2 YNNKEL (reference sequence). V was trimmed by 3 bases and J by 4 bases, leaving 12 bases between them. The CDR3 loop spans 14 amino acids. CDR3 in amino acids: CASSHYTGFTEAFF. CDR3 sequence (DNA): TGTGCCAGCAGCCACTACACAGGGTTCACTGAAGCTTTCTTT.

The chain couples TRBV20-1 to TRBJ1-6; D ambiguous. Germline CDR1 and CDR2: DFQATT and SNEGSKA (reference sequence). The V end was cut by 6 bases, the J end by 4 bases, with 13 bases between. This CDR3 spans 14 amino acids. CDR3 amino acids: CSAGEGSYNSPLHF. CDR3 DNA sequence: TGCAGTGCCGGGGAGGGATCATATAATTCACCCCTCCACTTT.

This clonotype has more than one count but fewer than ten. This chain connects TRBV28 to TRBJ1-4; 7 bases line up with TRBD1. The CDR3 loop spans 17 amino acids. The junction had 15 bases not matched to a gene; V was cut back by 3 bases and J by 8 bases. Per the germline V gene, CDR1 is MDHEN and CDR2 is SYDVKM. CDR3 in DNA: TGTGCCAGCAGTTTTGATTCCCCGTACAGGGGTGGAGAAAAACTGTTTTTT. It codes for CASSFDSPYRGGEKLFF.

This clonotype was detected ten times or more. The chain employs TRBV12-3 or TRBV12-4 and TRBJ2-7, with no clear D. The CDR3 is made up of 12 amino acids. The V gene lost 3 bases and the J gene lost 1 base, with 4 bases spanning the gap. CDR3 residues: CASSLWSYEQYF. The CDR3 nucleotides are TGTGCCAGCAGTTTGTGGTCCTACGAGCAGTACTTC.

This chain connects TRBV6-6 to TRBJ2-1, with D unclear. This CDR3 comprises 14 residues. Per the germline V gene, CDR1 is MNHNY and CDR2 is SVGAGI (reference sequence). V was cut by 2 bases and J by 8 bases, with 13 bases left in between. The CDR3 reads CASSYKVDADEQFF. The CDR3 DNA sequence: TGTGCCAGCAGTTACAAAGTCGACGCGGATGAGCAGTTCTTC.

The chain uses TRBV28 and TRBJ1-2, with D possibly being TRBD1 (5 bases). The CDR3 runs 12 residues. V lost 4 bases and J lost 7, with 10 bases in between. CDR1 and CDR2 (germline): MDHEN, SYDVKM. The CDR3 region is CASSWGGVGYTF. CDR3 bases: TGTGCCAGCAGTTGGGGAGGGGTTGGCTACACCTTC.

The gene calls are TRBV5-1 and TRBJ2-7; D perhaps matches TRBD2 (6 bases). CDR3 length equals 14 residues. V lost 0 bases to trimming and J lost 3 bases, with 10 bases between them. Germline loops: CDR1 SGHRS, CDR2 YFSETQ. The DNA for the CDR3 is TGCGCCAGCAGCTTGGGGGGGGAACTCTACGAGCAGTACTTC. Its protein is CASSLGGELYEQYF.

V usage is TRBV7-9 and J usage is TRBJ1-2; D is undetermined. CDR3 length: 15 amino acids. Germline V lookup: CDR1 SEHNR, CDR2 FQNEAQ (reference sequence). With 1 base removed from V and 8 bases from J, the gap between germline ends came to 17 bases. This CDR3 is CASSLGLPITSGYTF. The CDR3 region has the DNA TGTGCCAGCAGCTTAGGGCTCCCGATAACATCGGGCTACACCTTC.

The CDR3: CSVPDRGRENYGYTF. CDR3 DNA sequence: TGCAGCGTTCCGGACAGGGGGCGGGAGAACTATGGCTACACCTTC. The chain carries TRBV29-1 and TRBJ1-2, with 11 nucleotides matching TRBD1. The germline gives CDR1 SQVTM, CDR2 ANQGSEA. This CDR3 region has 15 residues. V dropped 5 bases and J dropped 2; count of bases not matched to a gene: 7.